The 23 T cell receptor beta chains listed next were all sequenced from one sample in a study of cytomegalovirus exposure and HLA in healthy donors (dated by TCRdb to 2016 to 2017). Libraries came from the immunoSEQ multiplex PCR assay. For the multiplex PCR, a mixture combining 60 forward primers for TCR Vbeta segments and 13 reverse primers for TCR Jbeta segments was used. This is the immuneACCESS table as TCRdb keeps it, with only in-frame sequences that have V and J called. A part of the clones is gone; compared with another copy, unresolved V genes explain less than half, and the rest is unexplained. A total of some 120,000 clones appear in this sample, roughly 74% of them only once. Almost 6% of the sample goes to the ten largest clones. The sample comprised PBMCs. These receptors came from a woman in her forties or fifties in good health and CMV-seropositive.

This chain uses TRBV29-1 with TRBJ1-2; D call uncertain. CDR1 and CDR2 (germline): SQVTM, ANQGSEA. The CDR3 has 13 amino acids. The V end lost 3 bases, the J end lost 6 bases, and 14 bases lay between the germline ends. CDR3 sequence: CSVEESHRNGYTF. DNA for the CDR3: TGCAGCGTTGAGGAGAGCCACCGAAATGGCTACACCTTC.

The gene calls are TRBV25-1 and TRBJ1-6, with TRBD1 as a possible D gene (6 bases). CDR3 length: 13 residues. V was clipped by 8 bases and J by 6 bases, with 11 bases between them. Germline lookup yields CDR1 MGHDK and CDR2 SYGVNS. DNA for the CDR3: TGTGCCAGCTCGATAGGGGGTAATTCACCCCTCCACTTT. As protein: CASSIGGNSPLHF.

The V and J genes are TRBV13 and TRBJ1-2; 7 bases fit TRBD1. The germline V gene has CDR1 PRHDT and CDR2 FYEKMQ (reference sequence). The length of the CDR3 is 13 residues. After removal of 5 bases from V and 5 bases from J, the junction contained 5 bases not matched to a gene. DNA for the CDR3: TGTGCCAGCAGCCGGGGACAGAATTATGGCTACACCTTC. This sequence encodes CASSRGQNYGYTF.

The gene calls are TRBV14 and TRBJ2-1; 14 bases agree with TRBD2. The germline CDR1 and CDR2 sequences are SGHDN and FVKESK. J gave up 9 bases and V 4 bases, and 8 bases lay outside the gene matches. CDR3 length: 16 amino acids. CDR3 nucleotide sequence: TGTGCCAGCAGCCTGCGACTAGCGGGGGGGCACAGTGAGCAGTTCTTC. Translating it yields CASSLRLAGGHSEQFF.

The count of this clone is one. This CDR3 reads CASSHRVRETQYF. DNA for the CDR3: TGTGCCAGCAGCCATCGAGTACGGGAGACCCAGTACTTC. This chain uses TRBV14 with TRBJ2-5, with unresolved D. In germline, CDR1 is SGHDN, CDR2 FVKESK. V dropped 3 bases and J dropped 5 bases, with 10 bases sitting between them. The CDR3 has 13 amino acids.

DNA for the CDR3: TGTGCCAGCAGTGTGACAGGGTCGGACACTGAAGCTTTCTTT. The encoded protein is CASSVTGSDTEAFF. The chain couples TRBV6-1 to TRBJ1-1; the match to TRBD1 covers 7 bases. The germline gives CDR1 MNHNS, CDR2 SASEGT. V was clipped by 4 bases and J by 3 bases; unmatched bases: 5. This CDR3 comprises 14 residues.

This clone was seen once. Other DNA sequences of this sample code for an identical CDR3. The CDR3 is CAISGDQETQYF. The CDR3 bases are TGTGCCATCAGCGGGGACCAAGAGACCCAGTACTTC. The rearrangement links TRBV10-3 to TRBJ2-5; tentative D call: TRBD2 (5 bases). The CDR3 is 12 amino acids. Trimming shortened V by 6 bases and J by 0 bases, and 5 bases separated the two germline ends. Germline CDR1 reads ENHRY; CDR2 reads SYGVKD.

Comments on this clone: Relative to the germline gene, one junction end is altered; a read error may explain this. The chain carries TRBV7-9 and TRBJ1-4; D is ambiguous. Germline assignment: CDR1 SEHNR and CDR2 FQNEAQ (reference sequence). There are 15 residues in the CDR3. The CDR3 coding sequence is TGTCCCAGCAGTAAGGATTCCCGGGGAGGTGAAAAACTGTTTTTT. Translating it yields CPSSKDSRGGEKLFF. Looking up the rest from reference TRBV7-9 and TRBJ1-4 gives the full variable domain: DTGVSQNPRHKITKRGQNVTFRCDPISEHNRLYWYRQTLGQGPEFLTYFQNEAQLEKSRLLSDRFSAERPKGSFSTLEIQRTEQGDSAMYLCPSSKDSRGGEKLFFGSGTQLSVL.

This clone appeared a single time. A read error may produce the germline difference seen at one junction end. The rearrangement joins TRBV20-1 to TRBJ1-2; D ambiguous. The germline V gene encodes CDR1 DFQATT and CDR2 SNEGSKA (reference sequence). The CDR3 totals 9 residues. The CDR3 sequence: CSADYGYPF. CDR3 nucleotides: TGCAGTGCTGACTATGGCTACCCCTTC.

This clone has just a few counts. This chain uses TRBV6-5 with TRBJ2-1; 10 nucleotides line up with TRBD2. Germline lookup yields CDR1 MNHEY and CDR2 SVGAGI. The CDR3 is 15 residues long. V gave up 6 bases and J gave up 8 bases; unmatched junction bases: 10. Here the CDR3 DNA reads TGTGCCAGCAGGGACAGCATAGCGGGGGGCGATGAGCAGTTCTTC. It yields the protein CASRDSIAGGDEQFF.

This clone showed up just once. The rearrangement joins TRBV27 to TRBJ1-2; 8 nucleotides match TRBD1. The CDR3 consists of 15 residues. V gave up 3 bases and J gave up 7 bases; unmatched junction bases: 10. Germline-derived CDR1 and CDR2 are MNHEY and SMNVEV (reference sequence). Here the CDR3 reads CASSFKSGQASGYTF. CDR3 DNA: TGTGCCAGCAGTTTTAAGTCGGGACAGGCGAGTGGCTACACCTTC.

CDR3 sequence: CASSFETGRGGYTF. The CDR3 nucleotides read TGTGCCAGCAGTTTTGAGACAGGGCGGGGTGGCTACACCTTC. V and J are TRBV6-1 and TRBJ1-2; 7 bases fit TRBD1. Trimming at V came to 5 bases and at J to 7 bases, leaving 10 bases not matched to a gene. Germline V gene data show CDR1 as MNHNS and CDR2 as SASEGT. The length of the CDR3 is 14 residues.

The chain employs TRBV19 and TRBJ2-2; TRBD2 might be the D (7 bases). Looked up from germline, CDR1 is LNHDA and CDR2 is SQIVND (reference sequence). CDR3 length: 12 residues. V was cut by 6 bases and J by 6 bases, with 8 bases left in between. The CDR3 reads CASRGGAGELFF. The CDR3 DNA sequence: TGTGCCAGTAGAGGGGGGGCCGGGGAGCTGTTTTTT.

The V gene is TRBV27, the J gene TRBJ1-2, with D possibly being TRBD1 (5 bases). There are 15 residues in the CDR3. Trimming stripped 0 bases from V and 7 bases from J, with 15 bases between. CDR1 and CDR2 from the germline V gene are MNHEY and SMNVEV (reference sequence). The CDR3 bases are TGTGCCAGCAGTTTATCGCTGAACAGCGGGGGTGGCTACACCTTC. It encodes CASSLSLNSGGGYTF.

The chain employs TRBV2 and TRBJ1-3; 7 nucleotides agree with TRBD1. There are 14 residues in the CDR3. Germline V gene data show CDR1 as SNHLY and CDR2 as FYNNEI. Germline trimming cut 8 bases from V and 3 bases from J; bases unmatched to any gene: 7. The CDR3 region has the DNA TGTGCCAGCTTATTGGACAGGAATGGAAACACCATATATTTT. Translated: CASLLDRNGNTIYF.

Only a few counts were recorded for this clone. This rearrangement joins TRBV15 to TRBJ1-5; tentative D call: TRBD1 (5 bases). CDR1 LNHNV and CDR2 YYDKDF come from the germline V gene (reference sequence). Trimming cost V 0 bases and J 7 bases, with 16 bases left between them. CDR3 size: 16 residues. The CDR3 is CATSRDRGAVGQPQHF. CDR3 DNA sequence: TGTGCCACCAGCAGAGATCGTGGGGCAGTGGGGCAGCCCCAGCATTTT.

For the CDR3, the DNA is TGTGCCAGCAGTGTCCTGGGACAGGGAGAGAGCGAGCAGTACTTC. Protein: CASSVLGQGESEQYF. This chain joins TRBV2 and TRBJ2-7, with 9 bases identical to TRBD1. The CDR3 totals 15 residues. V was clipped by 4 bases and J by 6 bases; unmatched bases: 10. Germline CDR1 SNHLY, CDR2 FYNNEI.

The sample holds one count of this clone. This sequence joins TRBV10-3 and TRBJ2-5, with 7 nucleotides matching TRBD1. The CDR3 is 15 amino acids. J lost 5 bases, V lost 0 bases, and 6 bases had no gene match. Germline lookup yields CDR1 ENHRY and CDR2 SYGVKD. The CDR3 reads CAISESRQGAETQYF. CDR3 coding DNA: TGTGCCATCAGTGAGTCCCGACAGGGAGCGGAGACCCAGTACTTC.

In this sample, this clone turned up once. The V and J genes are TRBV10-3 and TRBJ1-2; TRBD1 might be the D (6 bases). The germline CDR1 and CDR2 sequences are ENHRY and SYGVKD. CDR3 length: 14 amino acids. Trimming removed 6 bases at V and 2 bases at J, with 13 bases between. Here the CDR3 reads CAISPAQGNYGYTF. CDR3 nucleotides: TGTGCCATCAGCCCGGCTCAGGGGAACTATGGCTACACCTTC.

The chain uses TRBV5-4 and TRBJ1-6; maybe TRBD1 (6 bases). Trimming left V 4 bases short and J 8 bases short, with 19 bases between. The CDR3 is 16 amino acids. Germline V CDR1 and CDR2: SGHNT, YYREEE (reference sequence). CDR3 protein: CASSATRTARDSPLHF. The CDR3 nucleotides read TGTGCCAGCAGCGCTACCAGGACAGCCAGAGATTCACCCCTCCACTTT.

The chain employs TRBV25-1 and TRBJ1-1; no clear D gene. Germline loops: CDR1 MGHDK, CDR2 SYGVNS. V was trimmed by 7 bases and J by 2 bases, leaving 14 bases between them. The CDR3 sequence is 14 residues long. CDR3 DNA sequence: TGTGCCAGCATTGGGCGTTCGGGAAACACTGAAGCTTTCTTT. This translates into CASIGRSGNTEAFF.

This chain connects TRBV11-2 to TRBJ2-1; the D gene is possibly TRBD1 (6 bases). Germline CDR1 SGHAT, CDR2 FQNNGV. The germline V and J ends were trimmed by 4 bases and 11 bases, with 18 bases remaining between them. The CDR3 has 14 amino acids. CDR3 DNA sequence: TGTGCCAGCAGCTCCTTAGACAGGTTCTTTCAGCAGTTCTTC. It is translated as CASSSLDRFFQQFF.

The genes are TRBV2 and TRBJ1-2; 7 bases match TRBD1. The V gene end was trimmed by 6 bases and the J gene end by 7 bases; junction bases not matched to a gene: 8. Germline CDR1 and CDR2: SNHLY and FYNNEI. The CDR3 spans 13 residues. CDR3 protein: CASRADRDSGYTF. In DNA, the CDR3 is TGTGCCAGCAGGGCTGACCGGGACAGTGGCTACACCTTC.